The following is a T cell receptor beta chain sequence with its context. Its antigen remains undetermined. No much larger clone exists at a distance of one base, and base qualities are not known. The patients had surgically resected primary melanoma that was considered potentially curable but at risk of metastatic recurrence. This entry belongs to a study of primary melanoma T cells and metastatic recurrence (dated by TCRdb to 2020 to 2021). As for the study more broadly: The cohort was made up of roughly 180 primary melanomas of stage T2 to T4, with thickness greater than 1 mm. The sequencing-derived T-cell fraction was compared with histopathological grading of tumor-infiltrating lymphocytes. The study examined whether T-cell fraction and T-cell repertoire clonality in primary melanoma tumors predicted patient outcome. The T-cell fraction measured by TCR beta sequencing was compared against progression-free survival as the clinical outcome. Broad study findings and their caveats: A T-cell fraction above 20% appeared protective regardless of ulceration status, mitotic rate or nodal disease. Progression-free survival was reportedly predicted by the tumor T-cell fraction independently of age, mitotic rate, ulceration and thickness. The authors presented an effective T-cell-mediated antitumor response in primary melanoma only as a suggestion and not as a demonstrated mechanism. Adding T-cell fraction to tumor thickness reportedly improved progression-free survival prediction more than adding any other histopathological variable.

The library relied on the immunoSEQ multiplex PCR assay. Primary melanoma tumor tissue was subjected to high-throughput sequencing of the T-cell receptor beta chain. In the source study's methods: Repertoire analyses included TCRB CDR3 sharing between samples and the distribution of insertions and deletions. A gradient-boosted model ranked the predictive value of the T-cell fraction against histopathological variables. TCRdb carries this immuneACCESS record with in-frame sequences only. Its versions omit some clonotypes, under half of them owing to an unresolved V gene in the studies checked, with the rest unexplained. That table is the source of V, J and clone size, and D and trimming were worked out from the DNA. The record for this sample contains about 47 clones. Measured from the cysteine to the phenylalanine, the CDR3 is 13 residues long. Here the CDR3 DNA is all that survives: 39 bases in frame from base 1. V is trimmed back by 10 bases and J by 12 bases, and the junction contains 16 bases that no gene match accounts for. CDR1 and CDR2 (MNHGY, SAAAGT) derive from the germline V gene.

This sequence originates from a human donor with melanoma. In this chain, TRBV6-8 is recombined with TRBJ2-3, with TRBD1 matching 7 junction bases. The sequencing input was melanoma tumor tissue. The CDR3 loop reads CANRGNLGVAQYF. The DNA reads TGTGCCAACAGGGGCAACCTGGGGGTTGCACAGTATTTT.